The T cell receptor beta chain under discussion was sequenced for a study of a mutant IDH1 vaccine in newly diagnosed glioma. With respect to this clone: Antigen specificity is unknown. The junction shows a germline mismatch at one end, possibly a read error.

The germline gives CDR1 MNHEY, CDR2 SMNVEV (reference sequence). CDR3 size: 14 residues. The data were produced by immunoSEQ multiplex PCR, yet TCRdb's version contains in-frame clones alone and is incomplete. The table records just over 65,000 clones, roughly 84% of them present only once. Documented time point: week 35, safety follow-up. Doses consisted of 300 ug of mutant IDH1 20-mer peptide each, paired with topical imiquimod. This TCR derives from a man between 18 and 29 years old with glioma. V gene TRBV27 combines with J gene TRBJ1-1, with D uncertain. The sequencing used PBMCs, collected from a glioma patient whose treatment included an IDH1 peptide vaccine. The CDR3 region is CASSFRSSNAEAFF. The DNA of the CDR3 is TGTGCCAGCAGTTTCCGGAGTTCGAACGCTGAAGCTTTCTTT.